This TCR beta chain originates from a study of cytomegalovirus exposure and HLA in healthy donors. The CDR3 has 14 amino acids. Trimming at V came to 6 bases and at J to 2 bases, leaving 7 bases not matched to a gene. CDR1 and CDR2 from the germline V gene are SGHTA and FQGNSA. The PCR ran on 60 Vbeta and 13 Jbeta primers. Clones were read by immunoSEQ multiplex PCR, and TCRdb kept only the in-frame ones, dropping some. Here the sample spans approximately 240,000 clones, around nine tenths being singletons. The rearrangement joins TRBV7-2 to TRBJ2-7, with TRBD2 matching 7 bases. This TCR derives from a woman aged 18-29 years in good health and CMV-seronegative. Sequenced: PBMCs. CDR3 sequence: CASRREGATYEQYF. The CDR3 bases are TGTGCCAGCAGGAGGGAGGGCGCGACCTACGAGCAGTACTTC.